The 16 T cell receptor beta chains below come from one sample, sequenced in a study of blood T cell repertoires in COVID-19. The assay was immunoSEQ multiplex PCR, and TCRdb's table has in-frame clones only and misses some. The sample shows about 190,000 clones, roughly nine tenths of them seen only once. The sequencing sample was made of peripheral blood. These receptors were collected from a man aged 70 or older with active or convalescent COVID-19.

The chain couples TRBV27 to TRBJ1-4, with no clear D. CDR3 length: 14 residues. V lost 3 bases, J lost 9 bases, and 14 bases lay in between. Looked up from germline, CDR1 is MNHEY and CDR2 is SMNVEV (reference sequence). CDR3 nucleotide sequence: TGTGCCAGCAGTTTTGAGGGTAACGGTCAAAAACTGTTTTTT. This sequence encodes CASSFEGNGQKLFF. The full variable domain, in which reference TRBV27 and TRBJ1-4 provide the parts outside the CDR3, is EAQVTQNPRYLITVTGKKLTVTCSQNMNHEYMSWYRQDPGLGLRQIYYSMNVEVTDKGDVPEGYKVSRKEKRNFPLILESPSPNQTSLYFCASSFEGNGQKLFFGSGTQLSVL.

The CDR3: CASSLYPPPTGEKLFF. The CDR3 DNA sequence: TGTGCCAGCAGTTTATACCCCCCCCCGACAGGGGAAAAACTGTTTTTT. The chain combines TRBV27 with TRBJ1-4, with 7 bases fitting TRBD1. This CDR3 is 16 amino acids long. CDR1 is MNHEY, CDR2 SMNVEV, per germline (reference sequence). J was trimmed by 8 bases and V by 1 base; bases with no gene match: 10.

The chain employs TRBV4-1 and TRBJ1-2; possibly TRBD1 for D (5 bases). The CDR3 loop spans 14 amino acids. V lost 1 base and J 4 bases, leaving 10 bases between the germline ends. CDR1 and CDR2 (germline): MGHRA, YSYEKL. CDR3 coding DNA: TGCGCCAGCAGCCAAGTAGCAGGGTCCTATGGCTACACCTTC. Protein: CASSQVAGSYGYTF.

The chain couples TRBV5-4 to TRBJ1-2, with TRBD1 matching over 8 bases. The V segment lost 4 bases and the J segment 8 bases; nucleotides outside the gene matches: 10. This CDR3 spans 14 amino acids. Germline values: CDR1 SGHNT, CDR2 YYREEE (reference sequence). The CDR3 is CASSQDRVLGGYTF. The CDR3 DNA follows: TGTGCCAGCAGCCAGGACAGGGTCTTAGGCGGCTACACCTTC.

The CDR3 loop reads CASSLGPRGAYEQYF. The CDR3 DNA reads as TGTGCCAGCAGTTTAGGGCCCCGGGGGGCCTACGAGCAGTACTTC. J is TRBJ2-7 and V is TRBV27, with TRBD2 matching over 7 bases. CDR3 size: 15 residues. The trim removed 2 bases at V and 2 bases at J, leaving 6 bases unmatched. Looked up from germline, CDR1 is MNHEY and CDR2 is SMNVEV (reference sequence).

V is TRBV7-2 and J is TRBJ2-7; the match to TRBD1 covers 7 bases. The V gene's germline CDR1 is SGHTA and CDR2 FQGNSA. V shed 4 bases and J 2 bases; nucleotides not matched to a gene: 8. The length of the CDR3 is 15 residues. CDR3 protein: CASSSGRGQTYEQYF. DNA of the CDR3: TGTGCCAGCAGCTCAGGTCGGGGACAGACCTACGAGCAGTACTTC.

The chain has TRBV25-1 and TRBJ1-6; TRBD1 agrees at 8 bases. Germline values: CDR1 MGHDK, CDR2 SYGVNS. This CDR3 spans 16 amino acids. With 6 bases clipped from V and 10 bases from J, the junction kept 14 bases outside the gene matches. The CDR3 bases are TGTGCCAGCAGGGGACAGGCAATAGGGAGGTTCTCACCCCTCCACTTT. It is translated as CASRGQAIGRFSPLHF.

As DNA, the CDR3 is TGTGCCAGCAGTTTAAGCAGGGGACAATCCTATAATTCACCCCTCCACTTT. Protein product: CASSLSRGQSYNSPLHF. The chain is built from TRBV27 and TRBJ1-6; TRBD1 is a possible D gene (6 bases). Trimming removed 2 bases at V and 1 base at J, with 12 bases between. The length of the CDR3 is 17 residues. Per germline, CDR1 MNHEY and CDR2 SMNVEV (reference sequence).

As DNA, the CDR3 is TGTGCCAGCAGCTCCTATTGGACAGGGGAAACCGGGGAGCTGTTTTTT. This translates into CASSSYWTGETGELFF. The chain joins TRBV7-2 to TRBJ2-2; 9 bases align to TRBD1. V shed 4 bases, J shed 5 bases, and the junction held 8 bases outside the gene matches. CDR3 size: 16 residues. Germline V lookup: CDR1 SGHTA, CDR2 FQGNSA.

This chain uses TRBV4-3 with TRBJ2-7, with TRBD1 identical over 7 bases. This CDR3 is 15 amino acids long. The germline V gene encodes CDR1 LGHNA and CDR2 YSLEER. V shed 0 bases, J shed 3 bases, and the junction held 5 bases outside the gene matches. DNA for the CDR3: TGCGCCAGCAGCCAAGAAATCGACAGGGACTACGAGCAGTACTTC. Translating gives CASSQEIDRDYEQYF.

The V gene is TRBV11-2, the J gene TRBJ1-6; a possible D gene is TRBD1 (5 bases). Trimming took off 2 bases at V and 2 bases at J, with 7 bases between the two ends. The CDR3 spans 15 residues. The V gene's germline CDR1 is SGHAT and CDR2 FQNNGV. Here the CDR3 reads CASSLTGAYNSPLHF. CDR3 nucleotides: TGTGCCAGCAGCTTAACAGGCGCCTATAATTCACCCCTCCACTTT. The variable domain in full, completed from reference TRBV11-2 and TRBJ1-6, reads EAGVAQSPRYKIIEKRQSVAFWCNPISGHATLYWYQQILGQGPKLLIQFQNNGVVDDSQLPKDRFSAERLKGVDSTLKIQPAKLEDSAVYLCASSLTGAYNSPLHFGNGTRLTVT.

Notes on this clone: The junction shows a germline mismatch at one end, possibly a read error. The rearrangement uses TRBV9 and TRBJ2-3; no clear D gene. Germline V CDR1 and CDR2: SGDLS, YYNGEE. This CDR3 comprises 14 residues. As DNA, the CDR3 is TGTGCCAGCAGCGTAGGCCCCTCTACAGATATGCAGTATTTT. Amino acids: CASSVGPSTDMQYF.

V usage is TRBV19 and J usage is TRBJ1-4; a possible D gene is TRBD1 (6 bases). Germline assignment: CDR1 LNHDA and CDR2 SQIVND (reference sequence). Trimming removed 0 bases at V and 10 bases at J, with 15 bases between. The length of the CDR3 is 15 residues. The CDR3 DNA reads TGTGCCAGTAGTATAGATGGGGGGGCGACTTCAAAACTGTTTTTT. Translation: CASSIDGGATSKLFF.

V and J are TRBV28 and TRBJ2-7, with 14 bases aligning to TRBD2. V trimming: 5 bases; J trimming: 7 bases; junction bases outside the gene matches: 10. CDR3 size: 16 residues. CDR1 MDHEN and CDR2 SYDVKM come from the germline V gene. CDR3 protein: CASSPSRLAGGLEQYF. CDR3 coding DNA: TGTGCCAGCAGTCCAAGCCGACTAGCGGGAGGGCTTGAGCAGTACTTC.

V and J are TRBV5-1 and TRBJ2-1; 11 bases align to TRBD2. Germline CDR1 SGHRS, CDR2 YFSETQ. Germline trimming cut 3 bases from V and 4 bases from J; bases unmatched to any gene: 3. This CDR3 has 15 amino acids. CDR3 nucleotides: TGCGCCAGCAGCTCCGGGACTAGCGGTTACAATGAGCAGTTCTTC. It is translated as CASSSGTSGYNEQFF.

In this sample, this clone turned up once. The chain couples TRBV7-9 to TRBJ1-2; 9 bases map to TRBD1. This CDR3 contains 14 residues. Germline values: CDR1 SEHNR, CDR2 FQNEAQ (reference sequence). V lost 4 bases to trimming and J lost 2 bases; unmatched junction nucleotides: 2. The CDR3 spells CASSSGQGNYGYTF. As DNA, the CDR3 is TGTGCCAGCAGCTCGGGACAGGGAAACTATGGCTACACCTTC.